Given below is one TCR beta chain in context. This sample was included in a study of patients and donors after allogeneic stem cell transplantation. One entry per CDR3 protein results from TCRdb running MiXCR on the RT-PCR reads. The sample includes around 240,000 distinct CDR3 sequences, 13% to 15% of them seen just once. The ends were cut back, 0 bases at V and 6 bases at J, with 21 bases in the middle. The germline V gene has CDR1 SGHAT and CDR2 FQNNGV. The length of the CDR3 is 18 residues. The V and J genes are TRBV11-2 and TRBJ2-1, with a possible D match to TRBD2 (5 bases). The clonotype originates from a human donor who was either an allogeneic HSCT recipient or a stem cell or donor lymphocyte infusion donor (not recorded which). It is not recorded whose cells these are; they may come from a transplant donor. Sequencing was carried out using blood, either unsorted or a sorted T cell fraction (not recorded which). CDR3 nucleotides: TGTGCCAGCAGCTTAGATGGGTCGGCTAGCTCTCCCTTCAATGAGCAGTTCTTC. Amino acids: CASSLDGSASSPFNEQFF.